This T cell receptor (beta chain) was sequenced during a study of T cell repertoires in ileal Crohn's disease. The repertoire was sequenced with immunoSEQ multiplex PCR; TCRdb's copy has only in-frame clones and lacks some. The sample carries 4,000 or so clones, approximately 78% recorded once. V lost 3 bases and J lost 2; bases outside the gene matches: 6. This CDR3 has 15 amino acids. CDR1 and CDR2 (germline): SGHRS, YFSETQ. The time point: neoterminal ileum biopsy at postoperative endoscopy, about 6 months after surgery. In regard to this clone: Distinct nucleotide sequences in the sample also encode this CDR3.

This chain uses TRBV5-1 with TRBJ2-7; 9 positions agree with TRBD1. This TCR came from an adult with Crohn's disease. Source material: ileal tissue. DNA of the CDR3: TGCGCCAGCAGCTCCAGACAGGGGGAGGCCTACGAGCAGTACTTC. Translating it yields CASSSRQGEAYEQYF.